The T cell receptor (beta chain) described here comes from a study of human T cells and chemical hapten exposure (dated by TCRdb to the early 2020s). Notes on the research overall: For sensitization, 2% DPC in acetone was applied to a roughly 2 cm by roughly 2 cm area of upper inner arm skin. Throughout the study period of roughly 24 weeks, patients also received therapeutic DPC doses to the scalp every week. Patch testing was performed on the upper back with Finn chambers containing 0.01% DPC, and the patch tests were scored after 6 days according to International Contact Dermatitis Research Group standards. The mostly female patient cohort included alopecia areata with under or over 50% scalp involvement, alopecia totalis and alopecia universalis. Libraries were pooled for sequencing, and per-sample TCR yields varied mainly because of small differences in library volumes within the pool. In alopecia patients, the study followed how the peripheral blood TCR repertoire changed in vivo over primary and secondary sensitization to diphenylcyclopropenone (DPC), a hapten. Blood samples were taken from patients before sensitization (week 0) and at 2, 6 and about 24 weeks after DPC sensitization. Blood for TCR sequencing was provided by twenty-nine alopecia patients at one to four time points (pre-sensitization, 2, 6 and 24 weeks).

This clonotype was picked up a small number of times. Its antigen specificity is not known. Per-base qualities were not stored, and no clone one base away is much larger. Taken with the paper, the label for time point translates to: patch test 1, 2 weeks after DPC sensitization. The treatment or condition tag for this specimen amounts to: therapeutic diphenylcyclopropenone sensitization with weekly scalp DPC. At every patch-test visit, the blood draw took place before the patch test was put on. Patients were eligible if aged 18 to 70, diagnosed with alopecia and judged suitable for DPC therapy, and pregnant patients were excluded. Total RNA was isolated from unfractionated whole blood collected in Tempus Blood RNA tubes. V loses 0 bases of germline sequence and J loses 2 bases, and the interval between the two ends is 8 bases. The CDR3 runs 15 amino acids, cysteine and phenylalanine included. Solely the CDR3 DNA is kept, with 45 bases framed from the first base. From a lookup of the germline V gene, CDR1 and CDR2 are LGHNA and YNFKEQ.

Results the study describes overall, beyond this receptor: Expanded TCRs formed significantly more large CDR3 similarity clusters than pre-sensitization or healthy control sets, consistent with antigen-driven responses. Because all patients had alopecia, a presumed autoimmune disease, the immune response of the patients might differ from that of healthy individuals. DPC sensitization did not change the number of TCRs with a frequency above 1 in 1000, and there was no evidence of changes in global repertoire structure. Patch test score was positively correlated with the number of PT1 expanded TCRs, with significance at thresholds 8, 16 and 32 but not at 4. Repeated subsampling changed both the strength of the expansion versus patch-test correlation and the threshold at which the correlation became significant.

Libraries came from RACE. Sequencing was carried out with a NextSeq 500. During library preparation, unique molecular identifiers were attached to individual cDNA molecules so that TCRs could be counted in a quantitative, reproducible way. For every blood RNA sample, sequencing covered both the TCR alpha and TCR beta chains. The authors processed their data as follows. Samples had a median of roughly 98,000 TCRs, with a range from 23,224 to 690,600. V, J and CDR3 annotation of the TCR reads was performed with the Decombinator software suite. Every sample was subsampled to the same number of TCRs (28,000) for the PS versus PT1 abundance plots. Expanded TCRs were defined as absent before sensitization and observed at least eight times at the 2-week time point. The public reads were reanalyzed by TCRdb: fastp trimming at Q25, MiXCR alignment, in-frame beta chains only. Records with the same CDR3 protein are collapsed into one entry carrying the most frequent genes and DNA. TCRdb's processing, not the study's, gives the V and J calls here. This sample has approximately 350,000 distinct CDR3 sequences in its table, and 6% to 8.5% of those were observed once. The ten largest clones take up approximately 8% of the sample.

Recombination joined TRBV4-2 with TRBJ1-5, with the D gene too uncertain to name. The sequence was obtained from a woman younger than 35 with alopecia areata. Some clones in this sample may be carry-over from other donors' samples. The sample in question was whole blood, obtained in connection with sensitization to the hapten diphenylcyclopropenone (DPC). The CDR3 loop reads CASSQDRAGNQPQHF. The DNA reads TGTGCCAGCAGCCAAGATCGGGCGGGCAATCAGCCCCAGCATTTT.